This record covers a single T cell receptor beta chain. Antigen specificity is unknown. The CDR3 consists of 15 residues. J was trimmed by 0 bases and V by 5 bases; bases with no gene match: 4. Germline CDR1 and CDR2: SGHNT and YENEEA. These data come from a study of T cell responses to AZD1222 COVID-19 vaccine. Notes on the study in general: Vaccine-related CD4 TCRs covered spike, predominating at 160-218 and 743-854.

Using immunoSEQ multiplex PCR, the repertoire was profiled, and TCRdb retains in-frame clones only, with some absent. The sample carries roughly 150,000 clones, over 75% recorded once. The sequence came from an adult in good health. The specimen was peripheral blood, collected on day 0 of AZD1222 vaccination. The chain employs TRBV11-3 and TRBJ2-1; TRBD1 agrees at 7 bases. CDR3 amino acids: CASSDRDSSYNEQFF. Written as DNA, the CDR3 is TGTGCCAGCAGCGACCGGGACAGCTCCTACAATGAGCAGTTCTTC.